Reported below is one T cell receptor (beta chain). The antigen is not known. The junction departs from germline at one end; a sequencing error may be responsible. This record belongs to a study of T-cell memory formation after mild COVID-19. Overall study results and limits: Clonal second-wave expansions that peaked on day 37 had unconfirmed SARS-CoV-2 specificity.

Barcoded TCR alpha and TCR beta cDNA libraries with UMIs came from 5'RACE using constant-segment primers. Each CDR3 protein gets one entry after TCRdb re-called the 5' RACE reads with MiXCR. The sample records approximately 150,000 distinct CDR3 sequences, about 19% being singletons. From germline, CDR1 is LNHNV and CDR2 YYDKDF (reference sequence). The CDR3 is 13 amino acids. This chain links TRBV15 with TRBJ2-1; either TRBD1 or TRBD2 may supply D (5 bases each). Input material: PBMCs or a T cell subset sorted from them (not recorded which). The receptor's source is an adult woman who had mild COVID-19 (a few samples of this study predate the infection). Cell type and time point are not known. This CDR3 is CATSGEWGFEQFF. The CDR3 DNA is TGTGCCACCAGCGGAGAGTGGGGGTTTGAGCAGTTCTTC.